These 2 T cell receptor beta chains originate from one sample sequenced in a study of cytomegalovirus exposure and HLA in healthy donors. The assay was immunoSEQ multiplex PCR, and TCRdb's table has in-frame clones only and misses some. The table shows 150,000 or so clones, with approximately 86% occurring only once. Specimen: PBMCs. All receptors come from a man younger than 35 in good health and CMV-seropositive.

This rearrangement joins TRBV19 to TRBJ1-5; D gene uncertain. The CDR3 loop spans 17 amino acids. Trimming left V 0 bases short and J 2 bases short, with 14 bases between. The V gene's germline CDR1 is LNHDA and CDR2 SQIVND (reference sequence). The DNA of the CDR3 is TGTGCCAGTAGTATAGATAGGTTGGGGAGGCGCAATCAGCCCCAGCATTTT. It encodes CASSIDRLGRRNQPQHF.

The table lists this clone with a few counts. The J gene is TRBJ1-1, the V gene TRBV10-3, with TRBD1 as a possible D gene (5 bases). Between the trimmed V and J ends, which lost 6 bases and 3 bases, there was a span of 14 bases. Germline V gene lookup returns CDR1 ENHRY and CDR2 SYGVKD. This CDR3 contains 14 residues. The CDR3 nucleotides read TGTGCCATCAGCGAACGCGGGACGGACACTGAAGCTTTCTTT. Amino acids: CAISERGTDTEAFF.